The next 5 T cell receptor beta chains were all read from a single sample in a study of T cells in localized non-small cell lung cancer (dated by TCRdb to the early 2020s). The receptor library was made with the immunoSEQ multiplex PCR assay. The immuneACCESS repertoire file appears here via TCRdb, limited to in-frame rearrangements. These files lack a portion of the clones; in checked studies, under half of the deficit traces to unresolved V genes, and the cause of the others is not known. The sample table shows some 30,000 clones, and roughly 87% are seen once. The top ten hold 15% to 20% of the sample. Sample: peripheral blood mononuclear cells, taken before any cancer treatment. The receptors come from a man aged 40 to 75 with stage III lung adenocarcinoma.

The V call is TRBV20-1, the J call TRBJ1-1; 11 bases are a match to TRBD1. The germline gives CDR1 DFQATT, CDR2 SNEGSKA (reference sequence). The CDR3 sequence is 11 residues long. CDR3 coding DNA: TGCAGGGGGACAGGGGGGACTGAAGCTTTCTTT. Its protein product is CRGTGGTEAFF.

The V call is TRBV29-1, the J call TRBJ1-3; D is unclear. Trimming pared 3 bases from V and 2 bases from J, leaving 17 bases between. CDR3 length: 16 residues. The V gene's germline CDR1 is SQVTM and CDR2 ANQGSEA. CDR3 protein: CSVEVQILGAGNTIYF. For the CDR3, the DNA is TGCAGCGTTGAGGTGCAGATATTAGGAGCTGGAAACACCATATATTTT.

This sequence joins TRBV11-2 and TRBJ2-5; possible D gene TRBD2, 6 bases. Germline values: CDR1 SGHAT, CDR2 FQNNGV. The CDR3 runs 15 residues. Trimming stripped 1 base from V and 7 bases from J, with 16 bases between. The CDR3 protein is CASSLGLGSGGTQYF. Written as DNA, the CDR3 is TGTGCCAGCAGCTTAGGCTTGGGTAGCGGCGGGACCCAGTACTTC.

The chain couples TRBV4-1 to TRBJ1-1; 10 nucleotides line up with TRBD1. Germline loops: CDR1 MGHRA, CDR2 YSYEKL. The CDR3 is 17 residues long. The V gene end was trimmed by 4 bases and the J gene end by 5 bases; junction bases not matched to a gene: 13. For the CDR3, the DNA is TGCGCCAGCAGCCCCCATGGGCCGGGGACAGGGGAAACTGAAGCTTTCTTT. Amino acids: CASSPHGPGTGETEAFF.

V gene TRBV5-1 combines with J gene TRBJ2-5, with D perhaps TRBD1 (6 bases). The CDR3 runs 17 residues. Germline CDR1 reads SGHRS; CDR2 reads YFSETQ. Trimming stripped 0 bases from V and 2 bases from J, with 17 bases between. CDR3 nucleotide sequence: TGCGCCAGCAGCTTGGCTGGGACATTTGGCTCACAAGAGACCCAGTACTTC. As protein: CASSLAGTFGSQETQYF. Variable domain in full (rest from reference TRBV5-1 and TRBJ2-5): KAGVTQTPRYLIKTRGQQVTLSCSPISGHRSVSWYQQTPGQGLQFLFEYFSETQRNKGNFPGRFSGRQFSNSRSEMNVSTLELGDSALYLCASSLAGTFGSQETQYFGPGTRLLVL.